This record looks at one TCR beta chain sequence and its context. The data stem from a study of OX40 agonist ivuxolimab in advanced cancers. As for the study in general: Ivuxolimab doses were 0.01, 0.1, 0.3, 1.5, 3 or 10 mg/kg every 2 weeks.

V was trimmed by 6 bases and J by 7 bases, leaving 14 bases between them. The germline gives CDR1 MNHEY, CDR2 SMNVEV (reference sequence). The CDR3 contains 13 residues. Assay: immunoSEQ multiplex PCR; the TCRdb copy retains only in-frame clones and omits some. The sample has tens of thousands of clones, over 75% seen once. The origin of this receptor is an adult with an advanced solid tumor such as melanoma, head and neck, liver or kidney cancer. The source material was CD4+ or CD8+ T cells sorted from blood, sampled in a trial of the OX40 agonist ivuxolimab. The J gene is TRBJ2-3, the V gene TRBV27; D gene unclear. DNA of the CDR3: TGTGCCAGCAGCCAAAGCCGCTGGAATACGCAGTATTTT. This gives the protein CASSQSRWNTQYF.